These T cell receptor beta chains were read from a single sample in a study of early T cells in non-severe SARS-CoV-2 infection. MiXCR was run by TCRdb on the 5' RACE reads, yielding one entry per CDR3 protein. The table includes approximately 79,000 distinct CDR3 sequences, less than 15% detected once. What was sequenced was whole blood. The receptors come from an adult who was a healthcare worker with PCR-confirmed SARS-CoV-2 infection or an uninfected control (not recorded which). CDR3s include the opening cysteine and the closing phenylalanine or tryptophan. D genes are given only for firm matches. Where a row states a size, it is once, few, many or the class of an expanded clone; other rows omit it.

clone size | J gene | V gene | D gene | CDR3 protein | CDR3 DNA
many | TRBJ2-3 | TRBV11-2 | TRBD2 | CASSLVSGDARHTQYF | TGTGCCAGCAGCTTAGTTAGCGGGGACGCCCGGCATACGCAGTATTTT
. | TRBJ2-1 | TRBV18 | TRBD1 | CASSPQGARGNEQFF | TGTGCCAGCTCACCGCAGGGGGCGCGGGGCAATGAGCAGTTCTTC
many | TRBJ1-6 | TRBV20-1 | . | CSARYQGHNSPLHF | TGCAGTGCTAGATACCAGGGACATAATTCTCCCCTCCACTTT
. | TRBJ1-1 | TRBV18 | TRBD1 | CASSQGQSNTEAFF | TGTGCCAGCTCACAGGGACAGAGCAACACTGAAGCTTTCTTT
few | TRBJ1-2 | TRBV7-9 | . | CASTHFVSTGENYGYTF | TGTGCCAGCACCCATTTTGTATCGACAGGCGAGAACTATGGCTACACCTTC
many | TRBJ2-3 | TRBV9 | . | CASSALAGTDTQYF | TGTGCCAGCAGCGCCCTCGCAGGCACAGATACGCAGTATTTT
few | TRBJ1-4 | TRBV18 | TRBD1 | CASSPPGTGGEKLFF | TGTGCCAGCTCACCACCCGGGACAGGGGGAGAAAAACTGTTTTTT
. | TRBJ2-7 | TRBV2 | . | CASSEEAGAYSYEQYF | TGTGCCAGCAGTGAAGAGGCGGGGGCATACTCCTACGAGCAGTACTTC
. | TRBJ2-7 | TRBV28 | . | CASRAAAKREQYF | TGTGCCAGCAGGGCTGCTGCCAAACGCGAGCAGTACTTC
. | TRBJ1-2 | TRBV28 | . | CASSSTPNYGYTF | TGTGCCAGCAGTTCTACCCCAAACTATGGCTACACCTTC
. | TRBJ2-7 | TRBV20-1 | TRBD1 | CSVTPRTGIINEQYF | TGCAGTGTTACCCCTCGGACAGGGATAATCAACGAGCAGTACTTC
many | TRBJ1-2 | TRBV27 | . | CASSLEYRKAVDGYTF | TGTGCCAGCAGTTTGGAATATCGAAAGGCAGTGGATGGCTACACCTTC
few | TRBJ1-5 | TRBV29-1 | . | CSVAGQVNQPQHF | TGCAGCGTTGCTGGCCAGGTTAATCAGCCCCAGCATTTT
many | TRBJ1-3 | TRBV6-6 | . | CASSYRQGSGNTIYF | TGTGCCAGCAGTTACCGGCAGGGGTCAGGAAACACCATATATTTT
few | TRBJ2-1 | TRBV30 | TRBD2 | CAWFGGSPYNEQFF | TGTGCCTGGTTCGGGGGGTCCCCTTACAATGAGCAGTTCTTC
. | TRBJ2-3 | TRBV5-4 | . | CASTNTDTQYF | TGTGCCAGCACCAACACAGATACGCAGTATTTT
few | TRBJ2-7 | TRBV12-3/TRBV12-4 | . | CASSSYSLGEQYF | TGTGCCAGCAGTTCCTATAGCCTAGGGGAGCAGTACTTC
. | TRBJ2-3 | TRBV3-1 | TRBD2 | CASSHPRLAGYKDTQYF | TGTGCCAGCAGCCACCCGCGACTAGCGGGATATAAAGATACGCAGTATTTT
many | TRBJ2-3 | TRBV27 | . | CASSADGLSTVTQYF | TGTGCCAGCAGTGCCGACGGACTCAGCACAGTTACGCAGTATTTT
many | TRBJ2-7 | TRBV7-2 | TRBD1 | CASGRAGTALDEQYF | TGTGCCAGCGGCAGAGCCGGGACAGCTCTCGACGAGCAGTACTTC
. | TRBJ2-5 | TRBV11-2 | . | CASRRDRQETQYF | TGTGCCAGCAGGCGGGACAGACAAGAGACCCAGTACTTC
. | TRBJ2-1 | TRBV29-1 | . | CSVEDVAEQFF | TGCAGCGTTGAAGACGTGGCGGAGCAGTTCTTC
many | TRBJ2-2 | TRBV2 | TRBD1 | CASTPGQTNTGELFF | TGTGCCAGCACTCCGGGACAGACGAACACCGGGGAGCTGTTTTTT
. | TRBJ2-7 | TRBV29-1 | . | CSVAKSAGREQYF | TGCAGCGTCGCCAAGTCGGCCGGGCGCGAGCAGTACTTC
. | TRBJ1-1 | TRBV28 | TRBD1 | CASTQGEIGTEAFF | TGTGCCAGCACCCAGGGGGAAATTGGCACTGAAGCTTTCTTT
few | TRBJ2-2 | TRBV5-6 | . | CASSSEGSGELFF | TGTGCCAGCAGCTCTGAGGGTTCCGGGGAGCTGTTTTTT
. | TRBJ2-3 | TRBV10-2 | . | CASRTPHEDTDTQYF | TGCGCCAGCAGGACTCCCCACGAAGACACAGATACGCAGTATTTT
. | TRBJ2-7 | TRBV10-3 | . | CAINRDGSYEQYF | TGTGCCATCAACCGGGACGGCTCCTACGAGCAGTACTTC
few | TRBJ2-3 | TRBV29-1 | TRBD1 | CSVDSQGTDTQYF | TGCAGCGTTGATTCACAGGGGACAGATACGCAGTATTTT
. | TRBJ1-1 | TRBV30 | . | CACGRLNTEAFF | TGTGCCTGCGGCAGACTGAACACTGAAGCTTTCTTT
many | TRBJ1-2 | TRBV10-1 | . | CASSPLITGSHNYGYTF | TGCGCCAGCAGTCCGCTTATCACAGGGTCCCATAACTATGGCTACACCTTC
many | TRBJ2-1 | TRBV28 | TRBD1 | CASSLQGVGEQFF | TGTGCCAGCAGTTTACAGGGGGTCGGTGAGCAGTTCTTC
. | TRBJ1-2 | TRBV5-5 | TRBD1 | CASSFGMDRDGYTF | TGTGCCAGCAGCTTTGGAATGGACAGGGATGGCTACACCTTC
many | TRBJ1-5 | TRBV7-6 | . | CASSLWDNQPQHF | TGTGCCAGCAGCTTATGGGACAATCAGCCCCAGCATTTT
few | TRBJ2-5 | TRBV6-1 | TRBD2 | CASSEVLAGRQETQYF | TGTGCCAGCAGTGAAGTTCTAGCGGGGCGTCAAGAGACCCAGTACTTC